Listed below are T cell receptor beta chains from one sample, sequenced in a study of blood T cell repertoires in COVID-19. The data were produced by immunoSEQ multiplex PCR, yet TCRdb's version contains in-frame clones alone and is incomplete. The sample includes 180,000 or so clones, 70% to 85% of them seen just once. Material for sequencing was peripheral blood. These receptors originate from a woman of 80 years or more with acute or convalescent COVID-19. The conserved cysteine and the conserved F or W are not part of the CDR3 here.

length: 14
V: TRBV23-1
CDR3: ASSQSVSGGPETQY

length: 13
V: TRBV25-1
CDR3: ASSKQGVGNTEAF

length: 11
V: TRBV2
CDR3: AGHLSSYNEQF

length: 10
V: TRBV30
CDR3: AWSGTGSGYT

length: 12
V: TRBV5-4
CDR3: ASSPMDIQETQY

length: 10
V: TRBV6-2/TRBV6-3
CDR3: ASSSMTGPQH

length: 13
V: TRBV11-2
CDR3: ASSEGQHMNTEAF

length: 9
V: TRBV12-3/TRBV12-4
CDR3: ASALAYEQY

length: 13
V: TRBV18
CDR3: ASSPPTNRDTEAF

length: 13
V: TRBV25-1
CDR3: ASSDSSRGYGGYT

length: 12
V: TRBV4-3
CDR3: ASSQEGRGSGYT

length: 12
V: TRBV11-2
CDR3: ASSRGERGEKLF

length: 13
V: TRBV5-1
CDR3: ASRKETGKNTEAF

length: 13
V: TRBV10-3
CDR3: AISDPGQGAKTQY

length: 11
V: TRBV19
CDR3: ASSIEEGGGYT

length: 13
V: TRBV18
CDR3: ASSPDKQGGTEAF

length: 10
V: TRBV12-3/TRBV12-4
CDR3: ASSPDSFEAF

length: 13
V: TRBV5-1
CDR3: ASTLDRGRGEKLF

length: 14
V: TRBV10-3
CDR3: AISGEELAGAHEQF

length: 14
V: TRBV6-2/TRBV6-3
CDR3: ASSPTWEGGDTEAF

length: 11
V: TRBV15
CDR3: ATSRDPAGELF

length: 12
V: TRBV10-1
CDR3: ASSDRVGNQPQH

length: 13
V: TRBV2
CDR3: ASVRDRSRADTQY

length: 13
V: TRBV7-2
CDR3: ASSPRTHFGETQY

length: 13
V: TRBV27
CDR3: ASSFRGQLTYEQY

length: 11
V: TRBV19
CDR3: ATRAGSNSPLH

length: 12
V: TRBV9
CDR3: ASSAGQGQETQY

length: 12
V: TRBV7-9
CDR3: ASTIRTAGNTIY

length: 14
V: TRBV3-1/TRBV3-2
CDR3: ASSPTLAGSTDTQY

length: 13
V: TRBV5-4
CDR3: ASSLVSGASYEQY

length: 14
V: TRBV5-1
CDR3: ASSLVLAGAYNEQF

length: 13
V: TRBV3-1/TRBV3-2
CDR3: ASSPYDRANTEAF

length: 16
V: TRBV7-2
CDR3: ASSQSPRTSGNTGELF

length: 13
V: TRBV28
CDR3: ASSLRVGGNQPQH

length: 12
V: TRBV7-9
CDR3: ASSSSGGGEKLF

length: 14
V: TRBV5-4
CDR3: ASSSSILRGNSPLH

length: 12
V: TRBV19
CDR3: ASSSTGGRTEAF

length: 13
V: TRBV3-1/TRBV3-2
CDR3: ASSQDRLLGSPLH

length: 11
V: TRBV19
CDR3: ASSQSTVVEQY

length: 11
V: TRBV19
CDR3: ASSPARGQGAF

length: 9
V: TRBV11-2
CDR3: ASSSPEEQY

length: 15
V: TRBV15
CDR3: ATSKTRDSLAKNIQY

length: 11
V: TRBV29-1
CDR3: SVRTGLNTEAF

length: 13
V: TRBV5-4
CDR3: ASSRQGARRTEAF

length: 13
V: TRBV5-1
CDR3: ASSLDGGEGYGYT

length: 10
V: TRBV18
CDR3: ASSISQNIQY

length: 10
V: TRBV30
CDR3: ACATSYTEAF

length: 13
V: TRBV5-4
CDR3: ASSPGRTYNSPLH

length: 12
V: TRBV9
CDR3: ASSARTGAHGYT

length: 14
V: TRBV4-1
CDR3: ASSQDYSGASYEQY

length: 12
V: TRBV5-1
CDR3: ASSLRTGNDEQY

length: 13
V: TRBV11-2
CDR3: ASSLTALSTDTQY